The clone carrying this TCR beta chain has only a few counts. This sample was taken from a study of shared T cell receptors in the human thymus. The method was immunoSEQ multiplex PCR; TCRdb's version includes in-frame clones alone and lacks a portion of them. This sample has 700,000 or so clones; over 75% occur once, and the top ten carry about 0.011%. CDR3 length: 15 residues. After removal of 3 bases from V and 4 bases from J, the junction contained 9 bases not matched to a gene. CDR1 SGHRS and CDR2 YFSETQ come from the germline V gene. These sequences were also reported in another study, on human thymus T cells. According to that study: Resections obtained during corrective heart surgery supplied the thymus tissue.

The sequenced sample was thymocytes. This clonotype originated in a girl under two years old with a congenital heart defect. The chain uses TRBV5-1 and TRBJ2-7, with 8 nucleotides matching TRBD1. The CDR3 coding sequence is TGCGCCAGCAGCTCGCTCCCCGGGACAGGTTACGAGCAGTACTTC. Translation: CASSSLPGTGYEQYF.